What follows are 25 T cell receptor beta chains derived from one specimen sequenced in a study of blood T cell repertoires in COVID-19. The method was immunoSEQ multiplex PCR; TCRdb's version includes in-frame clones alone and lacks a portion of them. The sample has roughly 250,000 clones; around 90% are singletons. Sequences were obtained from peripheral blood. These receptors were taken from a man in his fifties or sixties who had recovered from COVID-19.

The rearrangement links TRBV6-6 to TRBJ2-7; tentative D call: TRBD1 (6 bases). V was shortened by 7 bases and J by 7 bases, with 14 bases between the two germline ends. Germline V CDR1 and CDR2: MNHNY, SVGAGI (reference sequence). This CDR3 is 12 amino acids long. The chain's CDR3 is CASNRDTREQYF. CDR3 DNA: TGTGCCAGCAATAGGGACACTCGGGAGCAGTACTTC.

V is TRBV4-2 and J is TRBJ1-5, with D maybe TRBD1 (5 bases). V shed 0 bases and J shed 3 bases, with 9 bases lying between them. This CDR3 is built from 15 residues. Germline CDR1 is LGHNA and CDR2 is YNFKEQ. This CDR3 is CASSQEPRVNQPQHF. The DNA for the CDR3 is TGTGCCAGCAGCCAAGAACCCAGGGTCAATCAGCCCCAGCATTTT.

As to this clone: The junction departs from germline at one end; a sequencing error may be responsible. The rearrangement links TRBV5-1 to TRBJ1-2; the match to TRBD1 covers 11 bases. There are 14 residues in the CDR3. Germline CDR1 and CDR2: SGHRS and YFSETQ. CDR3 amino acids: CASSQGQGVPSSGF. CDR3 sequence (DNA): TGCGCCAGCAGCCAGGGACAGGGGGTTCCCTCTTCTGGCTTC.

The V gene is TRBV7-8, the J gene TRBJ1-5; 7 bases fit TRBD1. V was clipped by 5 bases and J by 6 bases; unmatched bases: 7. Germline V gene lookup returns CDR1 SGHVS and CDR2 FQNEAQ. The CDR3 totals 14 residues. The CDR3 DNA sequence: TGTGCCAGCAGCCACAGGGGAAAGCGTCAGCCCCAGCATTTT. This encodes CASSHRGKRQPQHF.

The V call is TRBV11-2, the J call TRBJ1-2, with D possibly TRBD1 on 6 matching bases. Trimming left V 4 bases short and J 4 bases short, with 13 bases between. Germline V gene data show CDR1 as SGHAT and CDR2 as FQNNGV. The CDR3 spans 14 residues. The CDR3 sequence is CASSWQGLVYGYTF. For the CDR3, the DNA is TGTGCCAGCAGCTGGCAGGGGTTGGTCTATGGCTACACCTTC. Complete variable domain (other parts from reference TRBV11-2 and TRBJ1-2): EAGVAQSPRYKIIEKRQSVAFWCNPISGHATLYWYQQILGQGPKLLIQFQNNGVVDDSQLPKDRFSAERLKGVDSTLKIQPAKLEDSAVYLCASSWQGLVYGYTFGSGTRLTVV.

V and J are TRBV14 and TRBJ2-1, with no clear D. V was shortened by 6 bases and J by 8 bases, with 8 bases between the two germline ends. From germline, CDR1 is SGHDN and CDR2 FVKESK. The CDR3 contains 11 residues. The CDR3 protein is CASSERYEQFF. As DNA, the CDR3 is TGTGCCAGCAGTGAGAGGTATGAGCAGTTCTTC.

The V and J genes are TRBV28 and TRBJ2-7; D is possibly TRBD1 (5 bases). Per germline, CDR1 MDHEN and CDR2 SYDVKM. The CDR3 consists of 14 residues. V lost 4 bases to trimming and J lost 3 bases, with 13 bases between them. The CDR3, as DNA: TGTGCCAGCAGTTCCACGACAGAAAACTACGAGCAGTACTTC. Translating it yields CASSSTTENYEQYF.

This clone was recorded a few times. This chain connects TRBV7-6 to TRBJ2-7; 14 bases agree with TRBD2. V lost 1 base, J lost 8 bases, and 7 bases stayed unmatched. The CDR3 is made up of 16 amino acids. CDR1 is SGHVS and CDR2 is FNYEAQ in the germline V gene. The CDR3 region is CASSLDPTSGGAKQYF. The CDR3 nucleotides read TGTGCCAGCAGCTTAGACCCGACTAGCGGGGGGGCCAAGCAGTACTTC.

The genes are TRBV5-4 and TRBJ1-1; TRBD1 aligns across 8 bases. Germline CDR1 is SGHNT and CDR2 is YYREEE (reference sequence). The CDR3 is 15 amino acids. The V and J ends lost 4 bases and 2 bases, in that order; junction bases with no gene match: 7. CDR3 in amino acids: CASSTRTGINTEAFF. The CDR3 region has the DNA TGTGCCAGCAGCACCCGGACAGGGATAAACACTGAAGCTTTCTTT.

This clone has only a few counts. The chain links TRBV5-6 to TRBJ1-2; D is possibly TRBD1 (5 bases). V dropped 0 bases and J dropped 7 bases, with 13 bases sitting between them. Per the germline V gene, CDR1 is SGHDT and CDR2 is YYEEEE. The CDR3 is 14 amino acids. The CDR3 loop reads CASSLVGGEGGYTF. The CDR3 coding sequence is TGTGCCAGCAGCTTGGTCGGGGGAGAGGGTGGCTACACCTTC.

This CDR3 reads CASSLRGADTQYF. The CDR3 DNA sequence: TGTGCCAGCAGCTTGCGGGGGGCCGATACGCAGTATTTT. The rearrangement uses TRBV9 and TRBJ2-3, with 8 bases aligning to TRBD2. The CDR3 loop spans 13 amino acids. V gave up 4 bases and J gave up 6 bases; unmatched junction bases: 4. Looked up from germline, CDR1 is SGDLS and CDR2 is YYNGEE.

This clone has just a few counts. The chain uses TRBV5-1 and TRBJ2-7, with D possibly TRBD1 on 5 matching bases. Germline CDR1 is SGHRS and CDR2 is YFSETQ. This CDR3 is 15 amino acids long. With 0 bases removed from V and 2 bases from J, the gap between germline ends came to 12 bases. In DNA form, the CDR3 reads TGCGCCAGCAGCTTGGCTGGGGCAGGAGCCTACGAGCAGTACTTC. Its protein product is CASSLAGAGAYEQYF.

The genes are TRBV7-2 and TRBJ2-1; a possible D gene is TRBD2 (6 bases). The CDR3 extends over 17 amino acids. Trimming took off 2 bases at V and 0 bases at J, with 14 bases between the two ends. Germline loops: CDR1 SGHTA, CDR2 FQGNSA. Here the CDR3 reads CASSLIAAGSSYNEQFF. The CDR3, as DNA: TGTGCCAGCAGCTTAATTGCGGCGGGGAGCTCCTACAATGAGCAGTTCTTC.

A single count supports this clone. DNA of the CDR3: TGTGCCAGCAGCCATCGCCTGGGAGCGGGGGGTAGCACAGATACGCAGTATTTT. Amino acids: CASSHRLGAGGSTDTQYF. The V call is TRBV7-2, the J call TRBJ2-3, with 9 bases identical to TRBD2. The CDR3 sequence is 18 residues long. V lost 5 bases, J lost 0 bases, and 12 bases stayed unmatched. CDR1 and CDR2 from the germline V gene are SGHTA and FQGNSA.

The sample holds one count of this clone. The sample holds other DNA sequences that translate to the same CDR3. V and J are TRBV18 and TRBJ2-5; weak D call: TRBD2 (5 bases). The CDR3 runs to 13 residues. Deletions cut 4 bases from V and 3 bases from J, with 9 bases between. The germline gives CDR1 KGHSH, CDR2 LQKENI. The CDR3 loop is CASSRGLEETQYF. In DNA form, the CDR3 reads TGTGCCAGCTCACGAGGGCTCGAAGAGACCCAGTACTTC. The entire variable domain, with the rest obtained from reference TRBV18 and TRBJ2-5, is as follows: NAGVMQNPRHLVRRRGQEARLRCSPMKGHSHVYWYRQLPEEGLKFMVYLQKENIIDESGMPKERFSAEFPKEGPSILRIQQVVRGDSAAYFCASSRGLEETQYFGPGTRLLVL.

Only a few counts were recorded for this clone. The chain links TRBV27 to TRBJ1-2, with TRBD1 matching 7 bases. The trim removed 2 bases at V and 1 base at J, leaving 7 bases unmatched. Germline CDR1 and CDR2: MNHEY and SMNVEV (reference sequence). The CDR3 length is 16 residues. The CDR3, as DNA: TGTGCCAGCAGTTTAAGCCTTACAGGGGTTAACTATGGCTACACCTTC. Translated: CASSLSLTGVNYGYTF.

This chain joins TRBV6-5 and TRBJ1-2; TRBD1 is a possible D gene (5 bases). The CDR3 is made up of 14 amino acids. The V and J ends lost 6 bases and 4 bases respectively, with 15 bases between them. From germline, CDR1 is MNHEY and CDR2 SVGAGI. CDR3: CASRDVGGFYGYTF. CDR3 bases: TGTGCCAGCAGGGACGTGGGGGGGTTCTATGGCTACACCTTC.

The rearrangement links TRBV19 to TRBJ1-4; a possible D gene is TRBD1 (6 bases). This CDR3 is built from 14 residues. CDR1 and CDR2 from the germline V gene are LNHDA and SQIVND (reference sequence). The V end lost 5 bases, the J end lost 5 bases, and 12 bases lay between the germline ends. The CDR3, as DNA: TGTGCCAGTAGTCCCCGGCAGGGGAATGAAAAACTGTTTTTT. Translation gives CASSPRQGNEKLFF.

The table lists this clone with a count of one. V is TRBV7-2 and J is TRBJ2-7; TRBD2 aligns across 10 bases. The junction had 3 bases not matched to a gene; V was cut back by 1 base and J by 0 bases. CDR1 and CDR2 from the germline V gene are SGHTA and FQGNSA. This CDR3 spans 16 amino acids. DNA for the CDR3: TGTGCCAGCAGCTTAGTTTCTAGCGGGGGCTCCTACGAGCAGTACTTC. It encodes CASSLVSSGGSYEQYF.

The chain combines TRBV7-8 with TRBJ2-5, with 9 bases fitting TRBD2. The CDR3 length is 15 residues. With V trimmed by 5 bases and J by 2 bases, 6 bases remained unmatched. Germline lookup yields CDR1 SGHVS and CDR2 FQNEAQ. CDR3 coding DNA: TGTGCCAGCAGCCGCGGCGGGGGGGCTCAAGAGACCCAGTACTTC. Residues: CASSRGGGAQETQYF.

The chain is built from TRBV2 and TRBJ2-1; TRBD2 aligns across 7 bases. The V gene's germline CDR1 is SNHLY and CDR2 FYNNEI. This CDR3 has 15 residues. Trimming removed 7 bases from V and 0 bases from J; junction bases left unmatched: 6. The CDR3, as DNA: TGTGCCAGCAAATCCGGGACTACCTCCTACAATGAGCAGTTCTTC. Translating gives CASKSGTTSYNEQFF.

This clone was seen just once. This rearrangement joins TRBV7-7 to TRBJ2-5; 8 bases are shared with TRBD1. V lost 4 bases and J lost 5; bases outside the gene matches: 6. The CDR3 has 14 amino acids. Germline CDR1 SSHAT, CDR2 FNYEAQ (reference sequence). As DNA, the CDR3 is TGTGCCAGCAGCTCAGACAGGGGCTCGGAGACCCAGTACTTC. This encodes CASSSDRGSETQYF. Full variable domain (outside the CDR3, taken from reference TRBV7-7 and TRBJ2-5): GAGVSQSPRYKVTKRGQDVTLRCDPISSHATLYWYQQALGQGPEFLTYFNYEAQPDKSGLPSDRFSAERPEGSISTLTIQRTEQRDSAMYRCASSSDRGSETQYFGPGTRLLVL.

The chain has TRBV6-5 and TRBJ1-5, with 7 bases aligning to TRBD1. With 10 bases clipped from V and 6 bases from J, the junction kept 12 bases outside the gene matches. The CDR3 runs to 14 residues. The V gene's germline CDR1 is MNHEY and CDR2 SVGAGI. CDR3 DNA sequence: TGTGCCATCACGACAGGGTTCCCCGGTCAGCCCCAGCATTTT. It yields the protein CAITTGFPGQPQHF.

The rearrangement joins TRBV29-1 to TRBJ2-1; D might be TRBD1 (6 bases). CDR3 size: 12 residues. The germline gives CDR1 SQVTM, CDR2 ANQGSEA. Trimming pared 7 bases from V and 8 bases from J, leaving 15 bases between. The CDR3 sequence is CSALTGPYEQFF. The CDR3 coding sequence is TGCAGCGCTTTGACAGGTCCCTATGAGCAGTTCTTC.

J is TRBJ2-1 and V is TRBV7-9; 8 bases match TRBD1. Per germline, CDR1 SEHNR and CDR2 FQNEAQ (reference sequence). V shed 4 bases and J 2 bases; nucleotides not matched to a gene: 7. This CDR3 region has 16 residues. CDR3 in DNA: TGTGCCAGCAGCTCCCGGACAGGGAGAGCCTACAATGAGCAGTTCTTC. Residues: CASSSRTGRAYNEQFF.